Each of the 23 T cell receptor beta chains below was sequenced from the same sample in a study of T-cell reconstitution after alpha-beta-depleted transplantation in children. Using unique molecular identifiers, the investigators prepared the TCRbeta library. TCRdb itself ran the PCR reads through MiXCR, one entry per CDR3 protein. The data hold more than 85,000 distinct CDR3 sequences, with over 9% observed a single time. The sample in question was PBMCs from the stem cell graft donor, obtained from the stem cell graft. These receptor sequences come from a human donor who donated a stem cell graft to a child with acute lymphoblastic leukemia.

This clonotype was seen repeatedly, ten times or more. A read error may account for a junction end that differs from germline. The V and J genes are TRBV12-3 or TRBV12-4 and TRBJ2-7; D possibly corresponds to TRBD1 (5 bases). The CDR3 is 11 residues long. CDR3 region: CASSSNRRQNF. The CDR3 DNA reads as TGTGCCAGCAGTTCAAATAGGAGACAGAACTTC.

This clonotype was detected ten times or more. The rearrangement joins TRBV5-1 to TRBJ1-1; 8 bases map to TRBD1. CDR1 and CDR2 from the germline V gene are SGHRS and YFSETQ. Unmatched junction bases numbered 8, after V lost 4 bases and J lost 3 bases. This CDR3 region has 15 residues. The CDR3 DNA follows: TGCGCCAGCAGCCAAGGGACAGGAGGTTACACTGAAGCTTTCTTT. Translating it yields CASSQGTGGYTEAFF.

The chain is built from TRBV5-6 and TRBJ2-5; 9 bases are shared with TRBD2. The length of the CDR3 is 18 residues. Trimming took 0 bases from V and 2 from J; bases not matched to a gene: 11. Germline-derived CDR1 and CDR2 are SGHDT and YYEEEE. DNA of the CDR3: TGTGCCAGCAGCTTGGGCGCGGGAGGGCCTCCCACACAAGAGACCCAGTACTTC. As protein: CASSLGAGGPPTQETQYF.

This clonotype was detected ten times or more. The chain employs TRBV2 and TRBJ1-6; unclear D gene. Germline CDR1 reads SNHLY; CDR2 reads FYNNEI. CDR3 length: 14 amino acids. V was pared by 7 bases and J by 2 bases, with 9 bases between. CDR3 DNA sequence: TGTGCCAGCACTCCAGATCCCTATAATTCACCCCTCCACTTT. Protein product: CASTPDPYNSPLHF.

This clonotype was seen at least ten times. This chain links TRBV10-3 with TRBJ2-5, with no clear D. Germline lookup yields CDR1 ENHRY and CDR2 SYGVKD. The V end lost 3 bases, the J end lost 2 bases, and 4 bases lay between the germline ends. The CDR3 is made up of 12 amino acids. The CDR3 bases are TGTGCCATCAGTGACTATCAAGAGACCCAGTACTTC. It specifies CAISDYQETQYF.

This clonotype was seen only a few times. The chain has TRBV12-3 or TRBV12-4 and TRBJ2-3, with 9 bases lining up with TRBD2. CDR3 length equals 13 residues. Losses at the gene ends were 5 bases for V and 5 bases for J; bases not matched to a gene: 2. The CDR3 here is CASSRGGEDTQYF. In DNA form, the CDR3 reads TGTGCCAGCAGTCGCGGGGGGGAAGATACGCAGTATTTT.

This clonotype has a count of ten or more. The V and J genes are TRBV27 and TRBJ2-3, with TRBD2 matching 7 bases. The CDR3 is 13 residues long. Germline trimming cut 4 bases from V and 4 bases from J; bases unmatched to any gene: 2. Germline lookup yields CDR1 MNHEY and CDR2 SMNVEV (reference sequence). CDR3 nucleotides: TGTGCCAGCAGTTCCCTAGCGGCAGATACGCAGTATTTT. It translates to CASSSLAADTQYF.

This clonotype has at least ten counts. The chain combines TRBV25-1 with TRBJ2-3, with 7 nucleotides matching TRBD1. CDR3 length equals 16 residues. Per the germline V gene, CDR1 is MGHDK and CDR2 is SYGVNS. V trimming: 2 bases; J trimming: 5 bases; junction bases outside the gene matches: 10. The CDR3 here is CASSEPAGTVGDTQYF. The CDR3 nucleotides are TGTGCCAGCAGTGAACCGGCCGGGACAGTAGGAGATACGCAGTATTTT. Full variable domain (remainder filled in from reference TRBV25-1 and TRBJ2-3): EADIYQTPRYLVIGTGKKITLECSQTMGHDKMYWYQQDPGMELHLIHYSYGVNSTEKGDLSSESTVSRIRTEHFPLTLESARPSHTSQYLCASSEPAGTVGDTQYFGPGTRLTVL.

This clonotype has at least ten counts. The chain recombines TRBV7-8 with TRBJ1-5, with D possibly being TRBD1 (6 bases). Per germline, CDR1 SGHVS and CDR2 FQNEAQ. This CDR3 comprises 15 residues. Trimming stripped 1 base from V and 2 bases from J, with 9 bases between. The CDR3 sequence is CASSLESGGNQPQHF. The CDR3 nucleotides are TGTGCCAGCAGCTTAGAGTCAGGGGGCAATCAGCCCCAGCATTTT.

This clonotype showed up many times. V gene TRBV19 combines with J gene TRBJ2-7; possibly TRBD2 for D (5 bases). The V gene lost 5 bases and the J gene lost 3 bases, with 8 bases spanning the gap. This CDR3 comprises 12 residues. Per germline, CDR1 LNHDA and CDR2 SQIVND (reference sequence). CDR3 nucleotides: TGTGCCAGTAGTGCCGGGGTCTACGAGCAGTACTTC. It translates to CASSAGVYEQYF.

This chain connects TRBV3-1 to TRBJ1-6; 9 nucleotides align to TRBD1. V shed 1 base and J 7 bases; nucleotides not matched to a gene: 5. This CDR3 is built from 16 residues. Germline loops: CDR1 LGHDT, CDR2 YNNKEL (reference sequence). The CDR3 spells CASSQGGQGLNSPLHF. The CDR3 DNA reads TGTGCCAGCAGCCAAGGGGGACAGGGCCTCAATTCACCCCTCCACTTT.

This clonotype showed up many times. This chain connects TRBV12-3 or TRBV12-4 to TRBJ1-4; weak D call: TRBD1 (6 bases). Trimming pared 6 bases from V and 6 bases from J, leaving 17 bases between. The CDR3 covers 15 residues. CDR3 residues: CASSARTGGDEKLFF. CDR3 in DNA: TGTGCCAGCAGCGCCAGAACCGGGGGCGATGAAAAACTGTTTTTT.

Ten or more counts support this clonotype. The rearrangement uses TRBV20-1 and TRBJ2-3, with 7 positions matching TRBD2. CDR3 size: 19 residues. Per germline, CDR1 DFQATT and CDR2 SNEGSKA (reference sequence). The junction had 21 bases not matched to a gene; V was cut back by 0 bases and J by 6 bases. The CDR3 DNA sequence: TGCAGTGCTAGAGATGTCCCTCGCCAGCGGGATTTTCACGCGGATACGCAGTATTTT. Its translation is CSARDVPRQRDFHADTQYF.

This clonotype was recorded at least ten times. This chain connects TRBV30 to TRBJ1-2; weak D call: TRBD1 (6 bases). V was pared by 4 bases and J by 3 bases, with 18 bases between. Germline values: CDR1 GTSNPN, CDR2 SVGIG (reference sequence). The CDR3 is 15 residues long. CDR3 bases: TGTGCCTGGAAGCCGGGACACGGAAGATACTATGGCTACACCTTC. Translating gives CAWKPGHGRYYGYTF.

This clonotype has ten or more counts. This chain joins TRBV20-1 and TRBJ2-1; 9 bases are a match to TRBD1. The CDR3 totals 19 residues. CDR1 and CDR2 (germline): DFQATT, SNEGSKA (reference sequence). The J segment lost 2 bases and the V segment lost 4 bases, leaving 18 bases of the junction unmatched. The CDR3 region is CSATLRQGGGSEPYNEQFF. Here the CDR3 DNA reads TGCAGTGCTACTTTACGACAGGGGGGTGGATCGGAGCCCTACAATGAGCAGTTCTTC.

Concerning this clonotype: Possible read error: a much larger clone is one base away. The J gene is TRBJ2-7, the V gene TRBV2, with a weak D call TRBD2 (5 bases). Deletions cut 2 bases from V and 5 bases from J, with 13 bases between. The germline V gene encodes CDR1 SNHLY and CDR2 FYNNEI. The CDR3 length is 14 residues. The CDR3 spells CASSENGEIHEQYF. CDR3 sequence (DNA): TGTGCCAGCAGTGAAAACGGGGAAATCCACGAGCAGTACTTC.

Many counts were recorded for this clonotype. This chain connects TRBV7-6 to TRBJ1-3; D perhaps matches TRBD1 (6 bases). CDR1 and CDR2 from the germline V gene are SGHVS and FNYEAQ. V lost 5 bases and J 4 bases, leaving 12 bases between the germline ends. The CDR3 is made up of 14 amino acids. For the CDR3, the DNA is TGTGCCAGCAGCACACAGGGTAGAGGAAACACCATATATTTT. Its protein is CASSTQGRGNTIYF.

This clonotype has at least ten counts. V and J are TRBV24-1 and TRBJ1-2, with 8 nucleotides matching TRBD1. The CDR3 sequence is 15 residues long. J gave up 6 bases and V 4 bases, and 9 bases lay outside the gene matches. In germline, CDR1 is KGHDR, CDR2 SFDVKD. The DNA for the CDR3 is TGTGCCACCAGTGACGGGGACAGGCAGTCGGATGGCTACACCTTC. It translates to CATSDGDRQSDGYTF.

The table lists this clonotype with many counts. This rearrangement joins TRBV28 to TRBJ2-7; D not certain. The germline V and J ends were trimmed by 4 bases and 3 bases, with 22 bases remaining between them. Looked up from germline, CDR1 is MDHEN and CDR2 is SYDVKM. This CDR3 region has 17 residues. For the CDR3, the DNA is TGTGCCAGCAGTTACCGAAGGGTCCACAAAACAAACTACGAGCAGTACTTC. Translated: CASSYRRVHKTNYEQYF.

The rearrangement uses TRBV19 and TRBJ2-3; 8 bases agree with TRBD2. After removal of 7 bases from V and 1 base from J, the junction contained 7 bases not matched to a gene. CDR3 size: 15 residues. Germline-derived CDR1 and CDR2 are LNHDA and SQIVND (reference sequence). The CDR3 reads CASTGGGRRTDTQYF. In DNA, the CDR3 is TGTGCCAGTACAGGCGGGGGGCGTCGCACAGATACGCAGTATTTT. The variable domain in full, completed from reference TRBV19 and TRBJ2-3, reads DGGITQSPKYLFRKEGQNVTLSCEQNLNHDAMYWYRQDPGQGLRLIYYSQIVNDFQKGDIAEGYSVSREKKESFPLTVTSAQKNPTAFYLCASTGGGRRTDTQYFGPGTRLTVL.

This clonotype was observed at least ten times. The chain links TRBV12-3 or TRBV12-4 to TRBJ1-3, with D possibly being TRBD1 (6 bases). This CDR3 region has 16 residues. V lost 2 bases to trimming and J lost 0 bases, with 11 bases between them. The CDR3 is CASSLSGQLSGNTIYF. CDR3 in DNA: TGTGCCAGCAGTTTAAGCGGACAGCTCTCTGGAAACACCATATATTTT.

The table lists this clonotype with many counts. This chain links TRBV20-1 with TRBJ1-1; D ambiguous. Trimming left V 3 bases short and J 4 bases short, with 9 bases between. Germline CDR1 DFQATT, CDR2 SNEGSKA (reference sequence). This CDR3 region has 12 residues. The CDR3 protein is CSASSRPTEAFF. The CDR3, as DNA: TGCAGTGCTAGTTCCAGGCCCACTGAAGCTTTCTTT.

On this clonotype: This may be a read error: a much more frequent sequence differs by one nucleotide. This chain uses TRBV5-1 with TRBJ2-1; D possibly corresponds to TRBD2 (6 bases). The CDR3 covers 15 residues. In germline, CDR1 is SGHRS, CDR2 YFSETQ. Trimming removed 0 bases at V and 8 bases at J, with 15 bases between. The CDR3 is CASSLGASWRDEQFF. The CDR3 nucleotides are TGCGCCAGCAGCTTGGGGGCTAGCTGGAGGGATGAGCAGTTCTTC.